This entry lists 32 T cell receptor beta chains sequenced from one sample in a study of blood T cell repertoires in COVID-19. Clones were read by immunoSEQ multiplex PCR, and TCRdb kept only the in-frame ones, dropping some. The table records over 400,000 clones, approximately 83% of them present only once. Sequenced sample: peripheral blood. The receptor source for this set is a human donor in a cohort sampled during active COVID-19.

CDR3 region: CASSQDLTHRGNSPLHF. CDR3 in DNA: TGTGCCAGCAGCCAAGATTTAACCCATCGAGGTAATTCACCCCTCCACTTT. The chain combines TRBV3-1 (or the pseudogene TRBV3-2) with TRBJ1-6; D unclear. Trimming removed 0 bases from V and 6 bases from J, with 15 bases in between. Looked up from germline, CDR1 is LGHDT and CDR2 is YNNKEL (reference sequence). This CDR3 contains 17 residues.

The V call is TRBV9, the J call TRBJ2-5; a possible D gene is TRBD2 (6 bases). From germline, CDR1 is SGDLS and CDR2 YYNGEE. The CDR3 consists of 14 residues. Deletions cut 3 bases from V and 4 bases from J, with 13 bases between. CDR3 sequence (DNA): TGTGCCAGCAGCGGTACTAGCCGTCCAGAGACCCAGTACTTC. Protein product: CASSGTSRPETQYF. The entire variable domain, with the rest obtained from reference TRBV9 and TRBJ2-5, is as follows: DSGVTQTPKHLITATGQRVTLRCSPRSGDLSVYWYQQSLDQGLQFLIQYYNGEERAKGNILERFSAQQFPDLHSELNLSSLELGDSALYFCASSGTSRPETQYFGPGTRLLVL.

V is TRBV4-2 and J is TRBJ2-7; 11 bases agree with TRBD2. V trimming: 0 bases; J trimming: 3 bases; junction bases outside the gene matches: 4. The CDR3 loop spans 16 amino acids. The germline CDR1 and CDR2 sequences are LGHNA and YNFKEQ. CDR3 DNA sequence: TGTGCCAGCAGCCAAGAGGGAGGACTAGCGGGCTACGAGCAGTACTTC. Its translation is CASSQEGGLAGYEQYF.

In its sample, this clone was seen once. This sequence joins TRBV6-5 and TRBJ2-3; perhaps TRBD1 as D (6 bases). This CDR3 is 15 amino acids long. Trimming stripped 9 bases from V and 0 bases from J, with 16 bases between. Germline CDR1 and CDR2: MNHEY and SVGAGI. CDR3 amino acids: CASLQGILSTDTQYF. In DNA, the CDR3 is TGTGCCAGTTTACAGGGAATACTTAGCACAGATACGCAGTATTTT.

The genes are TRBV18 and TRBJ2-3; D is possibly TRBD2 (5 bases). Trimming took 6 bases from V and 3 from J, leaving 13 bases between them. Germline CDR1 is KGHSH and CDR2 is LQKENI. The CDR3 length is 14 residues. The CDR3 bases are TGTGCCAGCTCCGGAGGCTTAGGGACAGATACGCAGTATTTT. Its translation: CASSGGLGTDTQYF. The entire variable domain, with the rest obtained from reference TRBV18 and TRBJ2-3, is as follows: NAGVMQNPRHLVRRRGQEARLRCSPMKGHSHVYWYRQLPEEGLKFMVYLQKENIIDESGMPKERFSAEFPKEGPSILRIQQVVRGDSAAYFCASSGGLGTDTQYFGPGTRLTVL.

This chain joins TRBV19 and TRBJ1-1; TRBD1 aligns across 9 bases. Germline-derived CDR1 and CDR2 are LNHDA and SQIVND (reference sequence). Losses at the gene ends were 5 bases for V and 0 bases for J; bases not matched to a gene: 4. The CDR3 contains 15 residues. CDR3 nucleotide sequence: TGTGCCAGTAGTTCCACAGGGGGCCTGAACACTGAAGCTTTCTTT. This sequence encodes CASSSTGGLNTEAFF. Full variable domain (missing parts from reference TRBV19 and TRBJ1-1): DGGITQSPKYLFRKEGQNVTLSCEQNLNHDAMYWYRQDPGQGLRLIYYSQIVNDFQKGDIAEGYSVSREKKESFPLTVTSAQKNPTAFYLCASSSTGGLNTEAFFGQGTRLTVV.

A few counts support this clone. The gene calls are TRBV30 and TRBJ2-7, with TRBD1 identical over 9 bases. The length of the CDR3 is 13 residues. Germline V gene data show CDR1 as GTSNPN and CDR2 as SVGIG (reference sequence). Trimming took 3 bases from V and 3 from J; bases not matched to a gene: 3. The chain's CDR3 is CAWSLGQGYEQYF. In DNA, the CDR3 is TGTGCCTGGAGCCTGGGACAGGGCTACGAGCAGTACTTC.

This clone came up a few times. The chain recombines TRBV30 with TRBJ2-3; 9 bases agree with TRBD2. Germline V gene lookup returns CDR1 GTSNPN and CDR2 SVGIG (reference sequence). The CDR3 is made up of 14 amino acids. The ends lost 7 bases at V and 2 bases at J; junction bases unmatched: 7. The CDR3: CALSSGDPTDTQYF. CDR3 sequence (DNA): TGTGCCTTATCTAGCGGGGATCCCACAGATACGCAGTATTTT.

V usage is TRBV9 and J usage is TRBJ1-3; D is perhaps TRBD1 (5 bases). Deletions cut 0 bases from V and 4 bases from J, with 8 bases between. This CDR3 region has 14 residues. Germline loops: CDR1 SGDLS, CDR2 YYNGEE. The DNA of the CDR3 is TGTGCCAGCAGCGTAGCCGGGGGGGGAAACACCATATATTTT. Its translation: CASSVAGGGNTIYF.

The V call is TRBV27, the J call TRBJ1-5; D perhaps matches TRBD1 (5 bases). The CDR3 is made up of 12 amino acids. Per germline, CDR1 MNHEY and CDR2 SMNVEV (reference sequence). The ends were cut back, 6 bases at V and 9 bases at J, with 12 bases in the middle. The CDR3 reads CASSQKGAPQHF. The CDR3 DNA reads TGTGCCAGCAGCCAAAAAGGGGCGCCCCAGCATTTT.

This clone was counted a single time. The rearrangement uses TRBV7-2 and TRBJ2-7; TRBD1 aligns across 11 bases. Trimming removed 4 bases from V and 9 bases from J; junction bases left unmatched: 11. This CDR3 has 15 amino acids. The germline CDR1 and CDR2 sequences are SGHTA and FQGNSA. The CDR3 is CASSSYGQGARGQYF. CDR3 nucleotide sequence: TGTGCCAGCAGCTCCTACGGACAGGGGGCGCGGGGGCAGTACTTC.

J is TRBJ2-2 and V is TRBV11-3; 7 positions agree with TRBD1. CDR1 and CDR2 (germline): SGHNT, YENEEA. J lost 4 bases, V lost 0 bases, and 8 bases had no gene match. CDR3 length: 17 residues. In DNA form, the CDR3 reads TGTGCCAGCAGCTTAGATCGTGCAGGGGGTGGCACCGGGGAGCTGTTTTTT. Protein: CASSLDRAGGGTGELFF.

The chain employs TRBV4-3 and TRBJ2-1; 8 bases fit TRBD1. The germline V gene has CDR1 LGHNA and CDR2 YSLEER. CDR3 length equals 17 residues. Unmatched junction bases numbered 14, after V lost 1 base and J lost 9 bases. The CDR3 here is CASSQVLAGGDSREQFF. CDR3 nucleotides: TGCGCCAGCAGCCAAGTCCTCGCAGGGGGCGACTCTCGTGAGCAGTTCTTC.

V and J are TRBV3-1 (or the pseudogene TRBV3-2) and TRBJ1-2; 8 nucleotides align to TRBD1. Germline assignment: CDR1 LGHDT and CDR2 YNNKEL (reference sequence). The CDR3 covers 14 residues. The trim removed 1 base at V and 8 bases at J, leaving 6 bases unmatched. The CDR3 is CASSQVGQGEGYTF. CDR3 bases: TGTGCCAGCAGCCAAGTAGGACAGGGAGAGGGCTACACCTTC.

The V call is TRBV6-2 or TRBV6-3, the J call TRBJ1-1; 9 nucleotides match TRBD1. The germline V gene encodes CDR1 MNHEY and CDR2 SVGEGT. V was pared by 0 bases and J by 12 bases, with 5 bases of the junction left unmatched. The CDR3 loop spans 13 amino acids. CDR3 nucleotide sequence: TGTGCCAGCAGTTACTCGGGACAGGGTAGATCTTTCTTT. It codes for CASSYSGQGRSFF.

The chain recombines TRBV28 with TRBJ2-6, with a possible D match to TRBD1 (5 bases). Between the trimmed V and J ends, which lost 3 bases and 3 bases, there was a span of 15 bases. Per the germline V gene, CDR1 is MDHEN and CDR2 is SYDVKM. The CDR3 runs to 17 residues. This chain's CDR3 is CASSFQGTRFGANVLTF. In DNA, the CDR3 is TGTGCCAGCAGTTTCCAGGGAACCCGGTTTGGGGCCAACGTCCTGACTTTC.

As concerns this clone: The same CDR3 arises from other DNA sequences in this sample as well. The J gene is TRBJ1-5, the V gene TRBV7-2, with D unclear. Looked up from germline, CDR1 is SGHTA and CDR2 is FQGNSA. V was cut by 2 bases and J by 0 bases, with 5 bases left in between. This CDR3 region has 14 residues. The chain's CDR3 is CASSLRGSNQPQHF. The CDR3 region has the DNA TGTGCCAGCAGCTTACGGGGTAGCAATCAGCCCCAGCATTTT. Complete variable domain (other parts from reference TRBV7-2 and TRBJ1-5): GAGVSQSPSNKVTEKGKDVELRCDPISGHTALYWYRQSLGQGLEFLIYFQGNSAPDKSGLPSDRFSAERTGGSVSTLTIQRTQQEDSAVYLCASSLRGSNQPQHFGDGTRLSIL.

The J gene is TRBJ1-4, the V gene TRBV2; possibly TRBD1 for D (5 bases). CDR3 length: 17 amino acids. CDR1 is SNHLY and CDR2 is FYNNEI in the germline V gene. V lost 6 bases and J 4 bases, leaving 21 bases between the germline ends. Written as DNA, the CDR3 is TGTGCCAGCAGACATAAGTACGACAGTTTTGTTAATGAAAAACTGTTTTTT. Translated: CASRHKYDSFVNEKLFF.

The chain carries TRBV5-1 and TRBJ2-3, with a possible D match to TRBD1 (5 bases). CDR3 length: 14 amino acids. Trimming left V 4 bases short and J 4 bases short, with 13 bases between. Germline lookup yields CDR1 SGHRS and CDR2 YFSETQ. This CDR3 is CASSGEQVADTQYF. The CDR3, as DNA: TGCGCCAGCAGCGGCGAACAGGTCGCAGATACGCAGTATTTT.

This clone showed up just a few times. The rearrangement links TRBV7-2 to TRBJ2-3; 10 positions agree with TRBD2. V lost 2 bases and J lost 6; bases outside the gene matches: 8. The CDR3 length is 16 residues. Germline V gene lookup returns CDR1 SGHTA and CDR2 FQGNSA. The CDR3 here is CASSLTSGNPQDTQYF. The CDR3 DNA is TGTGCCAGCAGCTTAACTAGCGGGAACCCGCAGGATACGCAGTATTTT.

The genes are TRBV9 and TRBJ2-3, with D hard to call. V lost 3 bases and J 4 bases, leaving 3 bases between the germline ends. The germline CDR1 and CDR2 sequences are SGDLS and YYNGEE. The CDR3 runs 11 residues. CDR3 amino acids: CASSAADTQYF. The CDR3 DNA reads TGTGCCAGCAGCGCCGCAGATACGCAGTATTTT.

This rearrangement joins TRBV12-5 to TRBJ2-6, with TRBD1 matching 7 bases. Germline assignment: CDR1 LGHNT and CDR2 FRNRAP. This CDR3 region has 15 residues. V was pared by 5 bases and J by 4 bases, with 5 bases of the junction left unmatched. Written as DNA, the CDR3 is TGTGCTAGTGGTCCAACAGGGGACGGGGCCAACGTCCTGACTTTC. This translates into CASGPTGDGANVLTF.

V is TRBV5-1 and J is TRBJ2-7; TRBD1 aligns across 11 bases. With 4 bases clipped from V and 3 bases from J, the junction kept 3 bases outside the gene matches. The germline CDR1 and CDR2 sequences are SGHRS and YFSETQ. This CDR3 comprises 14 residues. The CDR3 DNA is TGCGCCAGCAGCACCGGGACAGGGGGCTACGAGCAGTACTTC. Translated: CASSTGTGGYEQYF.

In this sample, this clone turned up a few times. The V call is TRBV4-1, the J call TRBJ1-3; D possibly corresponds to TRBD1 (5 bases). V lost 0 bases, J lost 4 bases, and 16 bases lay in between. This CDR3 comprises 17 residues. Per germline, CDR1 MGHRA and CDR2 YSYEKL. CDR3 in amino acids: CASSQDMAAGYGNTIYF. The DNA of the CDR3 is TGCGCCAGCAGCCAAGATATGGCCGCAGGGTACGGAAACACCATATATTTT.

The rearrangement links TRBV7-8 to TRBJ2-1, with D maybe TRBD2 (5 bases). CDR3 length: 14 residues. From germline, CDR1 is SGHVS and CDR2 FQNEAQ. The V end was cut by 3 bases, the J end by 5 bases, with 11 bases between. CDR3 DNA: TGTGCCAGCAGCTTGAGGACTGCAAACAATGAGCAGTTCTTC. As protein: CASSLRTANNEQFF.

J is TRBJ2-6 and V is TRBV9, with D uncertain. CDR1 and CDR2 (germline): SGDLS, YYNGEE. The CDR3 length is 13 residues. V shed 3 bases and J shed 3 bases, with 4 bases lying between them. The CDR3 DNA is TGTGCCAGCAGCGGCGTTGGGGCCAACGTCCTGACTTTC. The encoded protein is CASSGVGANVLTF.

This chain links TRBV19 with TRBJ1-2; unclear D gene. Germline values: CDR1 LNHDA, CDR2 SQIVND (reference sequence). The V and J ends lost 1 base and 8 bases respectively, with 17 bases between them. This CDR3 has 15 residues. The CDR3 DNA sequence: TGTGCCAGTAGTATAGGAGGTCTCGACGTAGACGGCTACACCTTC. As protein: CASSIGGLDVDGYTF.

CDR3: CATSRNRDTEAFF. CDR3 DNA: TGTGCCACCAGCAGAAACCGGGACACTGAAGCTTTCTTT. The chain has TRBV15 and TRBJ1-1; D not certain. This CDR3 comprises 13 residues. The germline gives CDR1 LNHNV, CDR2 YYDKDF (reference sequence). The V and J ends lost 2 bases and 3 bases respectively, with 7 bases between them.

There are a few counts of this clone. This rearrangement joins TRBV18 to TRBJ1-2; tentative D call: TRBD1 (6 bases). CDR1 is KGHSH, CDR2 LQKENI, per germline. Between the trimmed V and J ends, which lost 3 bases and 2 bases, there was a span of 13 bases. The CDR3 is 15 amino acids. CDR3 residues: CASSPSPGTNYGYTF. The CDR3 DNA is TGTGCCAGCTCACCTTCTCCAGGGACAAACTATGGCTACACCTTC.

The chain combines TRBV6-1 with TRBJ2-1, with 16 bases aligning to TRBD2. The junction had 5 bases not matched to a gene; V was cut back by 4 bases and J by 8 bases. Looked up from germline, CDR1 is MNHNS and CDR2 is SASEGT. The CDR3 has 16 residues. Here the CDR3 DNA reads TGTGCCAGCAGTGTGACGGGACTAGCGGGAGGGTATGAGCAGTTCTTC. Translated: CASSVTGLAGGYEQFF.

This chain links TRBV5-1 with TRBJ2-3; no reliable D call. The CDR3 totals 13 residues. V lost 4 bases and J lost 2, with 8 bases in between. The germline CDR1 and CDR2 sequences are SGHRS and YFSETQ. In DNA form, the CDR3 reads TGCGCCAGCAGCCCCCAGGCCACAGATACGCAGTATTTT. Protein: CASSPQATDTQYF.

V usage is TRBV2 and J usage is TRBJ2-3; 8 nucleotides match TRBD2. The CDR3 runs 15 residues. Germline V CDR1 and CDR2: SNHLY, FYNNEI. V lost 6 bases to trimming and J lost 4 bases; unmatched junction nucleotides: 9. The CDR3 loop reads CASSRVTSVADTQYF. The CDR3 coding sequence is TGTGCCAGCAGCCGAGTGACTAGCGTAGCAGATACGCAGTATTTT.